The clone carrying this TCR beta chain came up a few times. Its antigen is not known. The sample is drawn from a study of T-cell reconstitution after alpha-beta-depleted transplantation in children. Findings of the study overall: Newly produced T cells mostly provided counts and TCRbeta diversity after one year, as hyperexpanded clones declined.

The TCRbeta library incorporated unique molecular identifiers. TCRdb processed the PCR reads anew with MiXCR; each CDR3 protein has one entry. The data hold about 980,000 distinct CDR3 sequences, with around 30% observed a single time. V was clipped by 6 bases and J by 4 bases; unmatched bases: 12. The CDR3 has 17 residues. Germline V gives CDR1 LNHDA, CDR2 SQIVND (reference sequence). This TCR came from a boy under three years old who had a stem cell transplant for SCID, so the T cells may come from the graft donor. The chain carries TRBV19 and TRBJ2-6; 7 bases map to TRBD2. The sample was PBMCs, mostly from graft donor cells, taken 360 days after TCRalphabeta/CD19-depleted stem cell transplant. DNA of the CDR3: TGTGCCAGTAGCGATTCCACGCGGGGGAGCGGGGCCAACGTCCTGACTTTC. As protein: CASSDSTRGSGANVLTF.